These 21 T cell receptor beta chains originate from one sample sequenced in a study of control samples from healthy donors and cancer patients. Generated by immunoSEQ multiplex PCR, the TCRdb table keeps only in-frame clones and is missing some. The sample comprises about 160,000 clones, less than 95% of which are singletons, and around 15% rests with the top ten. The sequenced sample consisted of PBMCs. Every receptor here comes from a man in his sixties with colorectal cancer.

The rearrangement links TRBV27 to TRBJ1-2; 9 nucleotides line up with TRBD1. J lost 4 bases, V lost 5 bases, and 2 bases had no gene match. The CDR3 is 13 residues long. Germline V gene lookup returns CDR1 MNHEY and CDR2 SMNVEV (reference sequence). The CDR3 sequence: CASSVDRGYGYTF. For the CDR3, the DNA is TGTGCCAGCAGTGTGGACAGGGGCTATGGCTACACCTTC.

This rearrangement joins TRBV21-1 to TRBJ2-7. TRBV21-1 is noted as a pseudogene. The CDR3 covers 14 residues. CDR3 sequence (DNA): TGTGCCAGCAGCCCTCTCAAGGGCTACTACGAGCAGTACTTC. Residues: CASSPLKGYYEQYF.

The chain employs TRBV6-6 and TRBJ2-5, with 8 bases matching TRBD2. CDR3 length: 14 residues. V shed 7 bases and J 4 bases; nucleotides not matched to a gene: 8. Looked up from germline, CDR1 is MNHNY and CDR2 is SVGAGI (reference sequence). CDR3 in DNA: TGTGCCAGCATACCCGGGGGGGCCGGAGAGACCCAGTACTTC. This encodes CASIPGGAGETQYF.

This sequence joins TRBV5-6 and TRBJ2-2; D gene unclear. V lost 6 bases and J lost 1, with 10 bases in between. The CDR3 has 14 amino acids. The germline CDR1 and CDR2 sequences are SGHDT and YYEEEE. The chain's CDR3 is CASNSQWNTGELFF. The DNA for the CDR3 is TGTGCCAGCAATAGCCAGTGGAACACCGGGGAGCTGTTTTTT.

The CDR3 region is CASSPLPPDRAGQPQHF. The DNA for the CDR3 is TGTGCCAGCAGCCCCCTACCTCCTGACAGGGCCGGGCAGCCCCAGCATTTT. This chain links TRBV7-2 with TRBJ1-5; TRBD1 agrees at 7 bases. Germline values: CDR1 SGHTA, CDR2 FQGNSA. This CDR3 spans 17 amino acids. V trimming: 5 bases; J trimming: 7 bases; junction bases outside the gene matches: 17.

This rearrangement joins TRBV7-8 to TRBJ2-2, with 7 bases fitting TRBD1. CDR1 and CDR2 (germline): SGHVS, FQNEAQ. V lost 5 bases, J lost 4 bases, and 7 bases stayed unmatched. The CDR3 has 15 residues. CDR3 loop: CASSPRGLSTGELFF. Written as DNA, the CDR3 is TGTGCCAGCAGCCCTAGGGGGCTGAGCACCGGGGAGCTGTTTTTT.

The genes are TRBV7-2 and TRBJ2-7; no clear D gene. Trimming took off 1 base at V and 0 bases at J, with 10 bases between the two ends. CDR1 and CDR2 from the germline V gene are SGHTA and FQGNSA. The CDR3 loop spans 15 amino acids. The CDR3 nucleotides read TGTGCCAGCAGCTTAGGCGGCAGCAGCTCCTACGAGCAGTACTTC. This sequence encodes CASSLGGSSSYEQYF.

The chain combines TRBV10-3 with TRBJ1-1, with D unclear. CDR3 length: 14 amino acids. The germline CDR1 and CDR2 sequences are ENHRY and SYGVKD. V lost 0 bases and J 5 bases, leaving 10 bases between the germline ends. CDR3 coding DNA: TGTGCCATCAGTGAGTCAACCCGAGGTACTGAAGCTTTCTTT. It specifies CAISESTRGTEAFF.

The chain combines TRBV6-1 with TRBJ2-7, with a possible D match to TRBD1 (6 bases). The germline V gene has CDR1 MNHNS and CDR2 SASEGT. The CDR3 is 17 residues long. V lost 1 base to trimming and J lost 0 bases, with 16 bases between them. CDR3 sequence: CASSEVGRTVFSYEQYF. The CDR3 nucleotides are TGTGCCAGCAGTGAAGTTGGGCGGACAGTTTTCTCCTACGAGCAGTACTTC.

This chain joins TRBV5-1 and TRBJ2-2; TRBD1 matches at 8 bases. Germline CDR1 is SGHRS and CDR2 is YFSETQ. Unmatched junction bases numbered 5, after V lost 0 bases and J lost 4 bases. This CDR3 has 16 residues. The CDR3 bases are TGCGCCAGCAGCTTGGCGGACAGGGAAGGCACCGGGGAGCTGTTTTTT. This translates into CASSLADREGTGELFF.

The CDR3 coding sequence is TGTGCCATCAGTGAGTCGGGACAGGGGTTCGAAAAACTGTTTTTT. Protein product: CAISESGQGFEKLFF. The rearrangement joins TRBV10-3 to TRBJ1-4, with 10 bases matching TRBD1. This CDR3 region has 15 residues. V was pared by 0 bases and J by 8 bases, with 3 bases of the junction left unmatched. The germline gives CDR1 ENHRY, CDR2 SYGVKD.

The chain uses TRBV9 and TRBJ2-3, with 8 bases that match TRBD2. The V gene end was trimmed by 2 bases and the J gene end by 5 bases; junction bases not matched to a gene: 7. The CDR3 is made up of 15 amino acids. Germline-derived CDR1 and CDR2 are SGDLS and YYNGEE. DNA of the CDR3: TGTGCCAGCAGCGTCGTTAGCGGGGCAGTAGATACGCAGTATTTT. Translating it yields CASSVVSGAVDTQYF. Complete variable domain (other parts from reference TRBV9 and TRBJ2-3): DSGVTQTPKHLITATGQRVTLRCSPRSGDLSVYWYQQSLDQGLQFLIQYYNGEERAKGNILERFSAQQFPDLHSELNLSSLELGDSALYFCASSVVSGAVDTQYFGPGTRLTVL.

The chain joins TRBV6-5 to TRBJ1-1; D is possibly TRBD1 (5 bases). The V end lost 2 bases, the J end lost 1 base, and 8 bases lay between the germline ends. CDR3 length: 14 residues. Germline V gene data show CDR1 as MNHEY and CDR2 as SVGAGI. The CDR3 protein is CASSYSQGNTEAFF. Written as DNA, the CDR3 is TGTGCCAGCAGTTACAGTCAGGGGAACACTGAAGCTTTCTTT.

The chain is built from TRBV3-1 (or the pseudogene TRBV3-2) and TRBJ1-1; D is possibly TRBD1 (5 bases). Germline lookup yields CDR1 LGHDT and CDR2 YNNKEL (reference sequence). Trimming took 4 bases from V and 3 from J, leaving 12 bases between them. The CDR3 is made up of 14 amino acids. The CDR3 DNA is TGTGCCAGCAGCCCGACAGAGTTTGACACTGAAGCTTTCTTT. This encodes CASSPTEFDTEAFF.

The sample holds one count of this clone. The gene calls are TRBV15 and TRBJ2-2; 7 bases map to TRBD1. From germline, CDR1 is LNHNV and CDR2 YYDKDF (reference sequence). This CDR3 comprises 15 residues. As DNA, the CDR3 is TGTCCCAGCGGACAGGCCGCTCCGAACACCGGGGAGCTGTTTTTT. Its translation: CPSGQAAPNTGELFF.

The chain recombines TRBV25-1 with TRBJ2-2, with D hard to call. Deletions cut 5 bases from V and 2 bases from J, with 6 bases between. CDR1 and CDR2 from the germline V gene are MGHDK and SYGVNS. The CDR3 is made up of 13 amino acids. The CDR3 sequence: CASSPANTGELFF. The CDR3 DNA follows: TGTGCCAGCAGTCCAGCAAACACCGGGGAGCTGTTTTTT.

Written as DNA, the CDR3 is TGTGCCAGCAGGGGAGGGTTTGGCTATGGCTACACCTTC. It encodes CASRGGFGYGYTF. The rearrangement uses TRBV21-1 and TRBJ1-2. TRBV21-1 is tagged as a pseudogene. This CDR3 comprises 13 residues.

This rearrangement joins TRBV21-1 to TRBJ1-2; the DNA was not used to check the table's D call, TRBD1. TRBV21-1 is recorded as a pseudogene. There are 18 residues in the CDR3. CDR3 protein: CASRLIPRRDRGYYGYTF. CDR3 bases: TGTGCCAGCAGGTTAATCCCCCGCCGGGACAGGGGTTACTATGGCTACACCTTC.

The rearrangement joins TRBV5-1 to TRBJ2-6; unclear D gene. This CDR3 region has 14 residues. Germline CDR1 is SGHRS and CDR2 is YFSETQ. Trimming stripped 4 bases from V and 0 bases from J, with 5 bases between. The CDR3 reads CASSADSGANVLTF. The CDR3 DNA reads TGCGCCAGCAGCGCAGACTCTGGGGCCAACGTCCTGACTTTC. The variable domain in full, completed from reference TRBV5-1 and TRBJ2-6, reads KAGVTQTPRYLIKTRGQQVTLSCSPISGHRSVSWYQQTPGQGLQFLFEYFSETQRNKGNFPGRFSGRQFSNSRSEMNVSTLELGDSALYLCASSADSGANVLTFGAGSRLTVL.

The genes are TRBV6-5 and TRBJ2-7; the D is unclear. There are 16 residues in the CDR3. V was clipped by 0 bases and J by 3 bases, with 15 bases between them. In germline, CDR1 is MNHEY, CDR2 SVGAGI. The CDR3 loop is CASSYSSRPGVYEQYF. Here the CDR3 DNA reads TGTGCCAGCAGTTACTCGTCCAGGCCAGGAGTCTACGAGCAGTACTTC.

This clone showed up just once. The chain employs TRBV24-1 and TRBJ2-1; D gene ambiguous. CDR3 length equals 12 residues. Germline-derived CDR1 and CDR2 are KGHDR and SFDVKD. The V gene lost 4 bases and the J gene lost 8 bases, with 8 bases spanning the gap. CDR3 sequence: CATSDPLDEQFF. The CDR3 bases are TGTGCCACCAGTGACCCCCTCGATGAGCAGTTCTTC.